This note documents a single T cell receptor (beta chain) sequence. As yet, its antigen is unknown. TCRdb keeps only in-frame clones here, not all; method: immunoSEQ multiplex PCR. The sample comprises about 100,000 clones, about nine tenths of which are singletons, and 6% rests with the top ten. The CDR3 extends over 15 amino acids. Germline V gene lookup returns CDR1 MNHEY and CDR2 SVGAGI. J lost 4 bases, V lost 5 bases, and 9 bases had no gene match. The sample is drawn from a study of graft-versus-host responses after intestinal transplantation. Study findings and constraints: GvH clones appeared in recipient marrow, some first in ileum or blood.

Sequences were derived from unstimulated CD8+ T cells sorted from spleen or lymph node cells, sampled before intestinal transplant. This chain links TRBV6-5 with TRBJ2-7; 9 bases line up with TRBD2. This TCR was sampled from a human donor who received an intestinal transplant. The CDR3 loop reads CASSAPTSGLYEQYF. The CDR3 DNA reads TGTGCCAGCAGTGCCCCGACTAGCGGACTTTACGAGCAGTACTTC.